Reported below is one T cell receptor beta chain. Positively selected for CCR7, the CD45RO-negative cells used as naive CD8 cells excluded terminally differentiated effector memory CD45RA+ cells. Free of recent acute infections or vaccinations, the donors were healthy HIV-negative adults. Germline loops: CDR1 MNHNS, CDR2 SASEGT. This CDR3 contains 10 residues. V was shortened by 8 bases and J by 2 bases, with 4 bases between the two germline ends. Assay used: immunoSEQ multiplex PCR; TCRdb lists only in-frame clones, some missing. Of about 1,800,000 clones in the sample, just under 95% were seen once. The data were taken from a study of shared clonotypes between healthy human individuals.

The chain uses TRBV6-1 and TRBJ2-7; no clear D. The source of this sequence is a man aged 18-30 years in good health. The sample was naive CD8+ T cells sorted from blood. Written as DNA, the CDR3 is TGTGCCAGCGAGGCCTACGAGCAGTACTTC. Residues: CASEAYEQYF.